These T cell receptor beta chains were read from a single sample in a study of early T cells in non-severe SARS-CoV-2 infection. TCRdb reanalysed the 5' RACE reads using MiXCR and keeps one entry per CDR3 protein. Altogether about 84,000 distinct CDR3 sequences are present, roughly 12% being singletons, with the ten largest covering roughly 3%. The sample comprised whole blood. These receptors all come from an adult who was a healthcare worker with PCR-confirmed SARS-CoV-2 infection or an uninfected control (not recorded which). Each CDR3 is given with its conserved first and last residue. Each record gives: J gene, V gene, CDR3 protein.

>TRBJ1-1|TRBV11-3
CASGLLPGQMNTEAFF
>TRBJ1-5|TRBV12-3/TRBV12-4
CASSFTGPNQPQHF
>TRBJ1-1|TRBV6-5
CASSPQGLSVNTEAFF
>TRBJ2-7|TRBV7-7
CASSQGAGNYEQYF
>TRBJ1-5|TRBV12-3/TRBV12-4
CASSSGQGTLGNQPQHF
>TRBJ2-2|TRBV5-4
CASSLEQGTGELFF
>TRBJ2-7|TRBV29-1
CSVALANEQYF
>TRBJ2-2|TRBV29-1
CSVSGGPGELFF
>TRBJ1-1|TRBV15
CATSRIWGNTEAFF
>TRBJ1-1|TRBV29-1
CGGVRDTEAFF
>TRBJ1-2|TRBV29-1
CSGDLMEPGYTF
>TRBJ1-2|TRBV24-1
CATSDSGQGGNGYTF
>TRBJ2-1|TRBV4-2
CASSQGLSYNEQFF
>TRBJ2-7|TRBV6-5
CASSYGQPGEQYF
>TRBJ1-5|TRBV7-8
CASSLPGNNQPQHF
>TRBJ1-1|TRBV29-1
CSVGGGKAFF
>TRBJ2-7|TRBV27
CASSSPTLAGGPSPEQYF
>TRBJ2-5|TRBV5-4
CASRTTPRAMETQYF
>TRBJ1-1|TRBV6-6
CASTDRDLTEAFF
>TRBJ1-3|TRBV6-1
CASSDSQGSSGNTIYF
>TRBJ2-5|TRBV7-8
CASSTGRAQYF
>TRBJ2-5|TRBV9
CASSVGDGKETQYF
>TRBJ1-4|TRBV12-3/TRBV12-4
CASSLAGRLEKLFF
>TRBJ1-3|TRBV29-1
CSVDGSGSGNTIYF
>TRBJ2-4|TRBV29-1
CSVEAGQGGTIQYF
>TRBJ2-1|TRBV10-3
CAISESMGWDRDEQFF